The rows below give T cell receptor beta chains drawn from one sample of a study of T cell repertoires in cytomegalovirus infection. No antigen is known for these receptors. Each CDR3 protein gets one entry after TCRdb re-called the reads with MiXCR. This sample has approximately 590,000 distinct CDR3 sequences, with approximately 40% found just once. Material: cultured PBMCs, obtained from culture after CMV antigen stimulation. The source of these receptors is a human donor in good health (CMV status not recorded). Some clones in this sample may be carry-over from other donors' samples. Both conserved end residues are part of each CDR3. The order of the fields is V gene, clone size, D gene, J gene, CDR3 protein, CDR3 DNA. D genes are given only for firm matches. Expanded clones are given a class, and other clones once, few, many or no size at all.

>TRBV6-2/TRBV6-3|few|NA|TRBJ1-1
CASGDGYTEAFF
TGTGCCAGCGGGGACGGGTACACTGAAGCTTTCTTT
>TRBV7-2|few|TRBD1|TRBJ1-5
CASSWGQQGRQPQHF
TGTGCCAGCAGCTGGGGCCAACAGGGGCGGCAGCCCCAGCATTTT
>TRBV24-1|NA|TRBD2|TRBJ2-7
CATSDTSGGTLEQYF
TGTGCCACCAGTGATACTAGCGGGGGGACCTTGGAGCAGTACTTC
>TRBV7-2|many|NA|TRBJ1-5
CASSPAQGLNQPQHF
TGTGCCAGCAGCCCGGCGCAGGGATTAAATCAGCCCCAGCATTTT
>TRBV7-4|NA|NA|TRBJ2-1
CASSSGGLGNEQFF
TGTGCCAGCAGCTCAGGGGGGTTGGGAAATGAGCAGTTCTTC
>TRBV11-2|NA|NA|TRBJ2-1
CASSLVSIGQFF
TGTGCCAGCAGTTTAGTGTCAATCGGGCAGTTCTTC
>TRBV5-1|NA|NA|TRBJ2-7
CASSLVGYDGEQYF
TGCGCCAGCAGCTTGGTGGGGTATGATGGCGAGCAGTACTTC
>TRBV6-5|few|NA|TRBJ2-7
CASSRDTTYEQYF
TGTGCCAGCAGTCGGGACACCACCTACGAGCAGTACTTC
>TRBV7-8|NA|NA|TRBJ1-1
CASSNRNTNTEAFF
TGTGCCAGCAGCAACAGGAACACGAACACTGAAGCTTTCTTT
>TRBV11-1|once|TRBD2|TRBJ2-6
CASSRDYHNSGANVLTF
TGTGCCAGCAGCCGGGACTACCACAACTCTGGGGCCAACGTCCTGACTTTC
>TRBV6-1|few|TRBD1|TRBJ1-1
CASSEVRQGIPEAFF
TGTGCCAGCAGTGAAGTGCGACAGGGTATCCCTGAAGCTTTCTTT
>TRBV20-1|NA|NA|TRBJ2-7
CSAKNTYEQYF
TGCAGTGCTAAAAATACGTACGAGCAGTACTTC
>TRBV4-1|NA|TRBD1|TRBJ1-5
CASSHNRGGQPQHF
TGCGCCAGCAGCCATAACAGGGGCGGTCAGCCCCAGCATTTT
>TRBV7-6|few|NA|TRBJ2-7
CASSSKVGGNYEQYF
TGTGCCAGCAGCTCAAAAGTGGGAGGCAACTACGAGCAGTACTTC
>TRBV7-2|many|TRBD2|TRBJ2-5
CASSPGQTSYGGRETQYF
TGTGCCAGCAGCCCAGGGCAGACTAGCTACGGAGGAAGAGAGACCCAGTACTTC
>TRBV6-2/TRBV6-3|few|TRBD2|TRBJ2-1
CASSYSASGRATYNEQFF
TGTGCCAGCAGTTACTCCGCTAGCGGGAGGGCAACGTACAATGAGCAGTTCTTC
>TRBV7-2|many|TRBD2|TRBJ2-2
CASSRTSGRKELFF
TGTGCCAGCAGCCGGACTAGCGGCCGGAAGGAGCTGTTTTTT
>TRBV5-4|NA|TRBD1|TRBJ2-1
CASSQTGTGSNEQFF
TGTGCCAGCAGTCAAACCGGGACAGGGAGCAATGAGCAGTTCTTC
>TRBV5-4|NA|NA|TRBJ2-2
CASSPNPGANTGELFF
TGTGCCAGCAGTCCCAACCCAGGAGCGAACACCGGGGAGCTGTTTTTT
>TRBV5-1|NA|TRBD2|TRBJ2-7
CASSSYLAGGSYEQYF
TGCGCCAGCAGCTCCTACCTGGCGGGAGGATCCTACGAGCAGTACTTC
>TRBV12-3/TRBV12-4|few|NA|TRBJ2-7
CASSLQQSYEQYF
TGTGCCAGCAGTTTGCAACAGTCCTACGAGCAGTACTTC
>TRBV28|once|NA|TRBJ1-5
CASSLSGRTQHF
TGTGCCAGCAGTTTATCCGGGCGGACCCAGCATTTT
>TRBV28|NA|NA|TRBJ2-5
CASRRLGEQETQYF
TGTGCCAGCAGGAGGTTGGGGGAGCAAGAGACCCAGTACTTC
>TRBV7-2|many|TRBD1|TRBJ2-7
CASSLVYWQGAREQYF
TGTGCCAGCAGCTTAGTATATTGGCAGGGGGCGCGGGAGCAGTACTTC
>TRBV10-3|NA|NA|TRBJ2-1
CAISESQGKSYNEQFF
TGTGCCATCAGTGAGTCGCAGGGGAAATCCTACAATGAGCAGTTCTTC
>TRBV7-9|NA|TRBD1|TRBJ1-3
CASSFRTGGRSGNTIYF
TGTGCCAGCAGTTTTCGGACAGGGGGGCGCTCTGGAAACACCATATATTTT
>TRBV7-2|many|NA|TRBJ2-5
CASSLAGGQETQYF
TGTGCCAGCAGCTTAGCGGGGGGCCAAGAGACCCAGTACTTC
>TRBV7-8|NA|NA|TRBJ1-5
CASSLVRISLGNQPQHF
TGTGCCAGCAGCTTAGTCCGGATTTCATTGGGCAATCAGCCCCAGCATTTT